A selection of T cell receptor beta chains follows, all from one sample in a study of blood T cell repertoires in COVID-19. Sequenced by immunoSEQ multiplex PCR; TCRdb stores in-frame clones only, minus some. The sample has about 78,000 clones, 75% to 90% seen once. The sequenced sample was peripheral blood. These receptors all stem from a man between 60 and 75 years old with active or convalescent COVID-19. The CDR3 runs from the conserved cysteine through the conserved F or W. The D gene is left open where the match is weak. Where a row states a size, it is once, few, many or the class of an expanded clone; other rows omit it.

d_gene	v_gene	j_gene	abundance	CDR3aa	CDR3nt
-	TRBV7-9	TRBJ1-1	once	CASSLNSEVHTEAFF	TGTGCCAGCAGCTTAAATTCGGAGGTGCACACTGAAGCTTTCTTT
TRBD1	TRBV19	TRBJ1-2	-	CASSSLETGHRYGYTF	TGTGCCAGTAGTAGTCTAGAGACAGGGCATCGTTATGGCTACACCTTC
TRBD1	TRBV28	TRBJ1-4	-	CASSFGLMTGSVGEKLFF	TGTGCCAGCAGTTTCGGATTAATGACAGGGTCGGTGGGGGAAAAACTGTTTTTT
-	TRBV21-1	TRBJ1-3	once	CASSKESREDRRNTIYF	TGTGCCAGCAGCAAGGAGTCCAGGGAGGACCGGAGAAACACCATATATTTT
TRBD1	TRBV5-1	TRBJ1-2	-	CASSVPGQGAYGYTF	TGCGCCAGCAGCGTCCCGGGACAGGGAGCTTACGGCTACACCTTC
TRBD2	TRBV5-1	TRBJ2-5	-	CASSPQTSGGAQTQYF	TGCGCCAGCAGCCCCCAGACTAGCGGGGGGGCGCAGACCCAGTACTTC
TRBD1	TRBV4-2	TRBJ1-2	-	CASSQEGIRTGANYGYTF	TGTGCCAGCAGCCAAGAGGGTATCCGGACAGGGGCTAACTATGGCTACACCTTC
TRBD1	TRBV27	TRBJ1-2	-	CASSPRQGVYGYTF	TGTGCCAGCAGTCCTCGTCAGGGGGTCTATGGCTACACCTTC
-	TRBV3-1/TRBV3-2	TRBJ1-5	-	CASSPRQSNQPQHF	TGTGCCAGCAGCCCACGACAGAGCAATCAGCCCCAGCATTTT
-	TRBV5-4	TRBJ2-1	-	CASSLGARNEQFF	TGTGCCAGCAGCTTGGGGGCCCGCAATGAGCAGTTCTTC
TRBD2	TRBV11-1	TRBJ2-1	-	CASSQGTSGVDREQFF	TGTGCCAGCAGCCAAGGGACTAGCGGGGTCGATAGGGAGCAGTTCTTC
-	TRBV7-2	TRBJ1-2	-	CASSLAGDGYTF	TGTGCCAGCAGCTTAGCTGGAGATGGCTACACCTTC
-	TRBV7-9	TRBJ2-3	few	CASSLDRVGADTQYF	TGTGCCAGCAGCTTAGACAGGGTAGGCGCAGATACGCAGTATTTT
TRBD1	TRBV6-5	TRBJ2-3	-	CASRALTGGMDTQYF	TGTGCCAGCAGGGCCTTGACAGGGGGAATGGATACGCAGTATTTT
-	TRBV6-5	TRBJ2-5	-	CASSTPVQETQYF	TGTGCCAGCAGTACACCCGTCCAAGAGACCCAGTACTTC
TRBD1	TRBV29-1	TRBJ2-2	-	CSVQGYTGELFF	TGCAGCGTACAGGGGTATACCGGGGAGCTGTTTTTT